The present T cell receptor (beta chain) was sequenced within a study of T cell repertoires in cytomegalovirus infection. Study at large: Indications came from public TCR beta signatures; they pointed to CMV infection and to a matching HLA type. Study conclusions and caveats: HLA-C-restricted CMV clonotypes gave the most frequent clonotype in two of eight donors. Of the TCR beta families, the public ones yielded a cumulative frequency that identified carriers of CMV plus the relevant HLA.

The J segment lost 1 base and the V segment lost 4 bases, leaving 13 bases of the junction unmatched. Germline V gene data show CDR1 as LGHDT and CDR2 as YNNKEL (reference sequence). The CDR3 length is 19 residues. TCRdb itself ran the reads through MiXCR, one entry per CDR3 protein. The table shows some 130,000 distinct CDR3 sequences, with roughly a quarter occurring only once. This clonotype was counted only a few times. Its matching antigen is unknown. The sequenced sample was PBMCs, sequenced either directly or after in vitro stimulation (not recorded which). The J gene is TRBJ2-1, the V gene TRBV3-1; 10 bases fit TRBD2. The receptor was derived from a human donor in good health (CMV status not recorded). Some clones in this sample may be carry-over from other donors' samples. The CDR3 reads CASSPLGEREGRSYNEQFF. CDR3 nucleotides: TGTGCCAGCAGCCCCCTGGGTGAGCGGGAGGGCCGGTCCTACAATGAGCAGTTCTTC.